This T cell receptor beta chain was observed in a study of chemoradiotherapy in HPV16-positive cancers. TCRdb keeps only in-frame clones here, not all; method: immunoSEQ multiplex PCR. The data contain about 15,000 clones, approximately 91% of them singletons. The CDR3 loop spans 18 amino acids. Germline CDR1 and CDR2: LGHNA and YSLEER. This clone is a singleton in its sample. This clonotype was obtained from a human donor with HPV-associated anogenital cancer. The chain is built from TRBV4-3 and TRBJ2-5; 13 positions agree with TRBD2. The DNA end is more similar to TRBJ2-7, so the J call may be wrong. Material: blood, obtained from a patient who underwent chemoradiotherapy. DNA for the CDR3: TGCGCCAGCAGCCAACCGACTAGCGGGGGGAGAAGCTCCTACGAGCAGTACTTC. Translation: CASSQPTSGGRSSYEQYF.